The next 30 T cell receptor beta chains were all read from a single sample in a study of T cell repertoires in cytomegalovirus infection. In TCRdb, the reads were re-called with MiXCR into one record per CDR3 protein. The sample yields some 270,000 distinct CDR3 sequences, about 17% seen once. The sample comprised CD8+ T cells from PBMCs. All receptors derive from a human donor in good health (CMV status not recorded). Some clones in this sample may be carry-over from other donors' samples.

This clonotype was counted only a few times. The CDR3 bases are TGTGCCAGCAGCACCAGGGGGGATGAGCAGTTCTTC. This encodes CASSTRGDEQFF. This chain connects TRBV7-9 to TRBJ2-1; D might be TRBD1 (7 bases). This CDR3 region has 12 residues. V lost 5 bases and J lost 8, with 10 bases in between. Per the germline V gene, CDR1 is SEHNR and CDR2 is FQNEAQ (reference sequence).

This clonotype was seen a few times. CDR3: CASSTDRFQIGKLFF. As DNA, the CDR3 is TGTGCCAGCAGCACTGACAGGTTTCAAATCGGAAAACTGTTTTTT. The chain has TRBV7-9 and TRBJ1-4; tentative D call: TRBD1 (6 bases). Germline-derived CDR1 and CDR2 are SEHNR and FQNEAQ (reference sequence). V lost 5 bases to trimming and J lost 10 bases, with 20 bases between them. The CDR3 has 15 residues.

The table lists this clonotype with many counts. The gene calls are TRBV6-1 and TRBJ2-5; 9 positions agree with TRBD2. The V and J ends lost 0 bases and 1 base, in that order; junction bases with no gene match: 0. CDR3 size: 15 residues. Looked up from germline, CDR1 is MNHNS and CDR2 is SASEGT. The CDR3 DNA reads TGTGCCAGCAGTGAAGCAGCGGGGGGCCAAGAGACCCAGTACTTC. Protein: CASSEAAGGQETQYF.

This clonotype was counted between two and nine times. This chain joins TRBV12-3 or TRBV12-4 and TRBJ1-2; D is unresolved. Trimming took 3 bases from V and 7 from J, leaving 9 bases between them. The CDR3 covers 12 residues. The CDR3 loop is CASSFGDPGYTF. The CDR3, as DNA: TGTGCCAGCAGTTTCGGGGATCCTGGCTACACCTTC.

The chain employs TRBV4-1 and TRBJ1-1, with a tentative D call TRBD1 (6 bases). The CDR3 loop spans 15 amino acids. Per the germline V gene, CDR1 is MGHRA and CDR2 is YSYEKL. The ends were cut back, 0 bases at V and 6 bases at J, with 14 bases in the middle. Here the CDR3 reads CASSQDPGDFAEAFF. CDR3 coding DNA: TGCGCCAGCAGCCAAGATCCAGGGGATTTCGCTGAAGCTTTCTTT.

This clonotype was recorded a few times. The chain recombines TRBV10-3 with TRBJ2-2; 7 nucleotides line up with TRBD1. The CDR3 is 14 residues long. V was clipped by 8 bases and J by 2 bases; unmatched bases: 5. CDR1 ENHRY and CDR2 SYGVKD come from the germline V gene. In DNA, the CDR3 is TGTGCCATCGCAGGGGGATTCAACACCGGGGAGCTGTTTTTT. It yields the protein CAIAGGFNTGELFF.

CDR3 residues: CASSAIGDRGPVTNYGYTF. The CDR3 DNA sequence: TGCGCCAGCAGCGCGATCGGGGACAGGGGCCCGGTTACTAACTATGGCTACACCTTC. This chain links TRBV4-1 with TRBJ1-2; 10 bases agree with TRBD1. The CDR3 runs to 19 residues. V shed 5 bases, J shed 0 bases, and the junction held 15 bases outside the gene matches. The germline V gene encodes CDR1 MGHRA and CDR2 YSYEKL.

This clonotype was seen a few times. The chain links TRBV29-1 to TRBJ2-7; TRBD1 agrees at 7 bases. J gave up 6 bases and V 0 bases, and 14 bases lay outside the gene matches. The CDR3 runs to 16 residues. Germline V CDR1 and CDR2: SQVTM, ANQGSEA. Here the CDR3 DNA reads TGCAGCGTTGAAGATCGGGTCGGGACAGTTGGGACCGAGCAGTACTTC. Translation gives CSVEDRVGTVGTEQYF.

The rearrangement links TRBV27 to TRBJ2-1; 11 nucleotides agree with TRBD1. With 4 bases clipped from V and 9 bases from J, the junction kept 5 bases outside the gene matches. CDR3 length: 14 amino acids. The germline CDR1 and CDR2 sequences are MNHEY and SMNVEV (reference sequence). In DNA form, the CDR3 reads TGTGCCAGCAGTTCCGGGACAGGGGGTAGTGAGCAGTTCTTC. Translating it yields CASSSGTGGSEQFF.

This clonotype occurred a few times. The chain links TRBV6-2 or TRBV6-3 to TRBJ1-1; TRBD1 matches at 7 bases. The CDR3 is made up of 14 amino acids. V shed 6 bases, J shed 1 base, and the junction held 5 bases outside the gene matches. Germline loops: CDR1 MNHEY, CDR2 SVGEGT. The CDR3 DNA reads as TGTGCCAGCAGCCAGGGACAGTCGAACACTGAAGCTTTCTTT. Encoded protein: CASSQGQSNTEAFF.

The CDR3 loop reads CASSPGADFTDTQYF. CDR3 DNA sequence: TGTGCCAGCAGCCCCGGTGCGGATTTCACAGATACGCAGTATTTT. The rearrangement uses TRBV7-9 and TRBJ2-3; no clear D gene. This CDR3 has 15 amino acids. The germline gives CDR1 SEHNR, CDR2 FQNEAQ (reference sequence). Trimming stripped 5 bases from V and 2 bases from J, with 14 bases between.

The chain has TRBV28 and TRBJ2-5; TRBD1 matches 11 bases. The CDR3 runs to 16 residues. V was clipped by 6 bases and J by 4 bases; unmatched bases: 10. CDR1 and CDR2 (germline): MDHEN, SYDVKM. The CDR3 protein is CASSLGYGTGGETQYF. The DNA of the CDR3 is TGTGCCAGCAGCCTGGGATACGGGACAGGGGGAGAGACCCAGTACTTC.

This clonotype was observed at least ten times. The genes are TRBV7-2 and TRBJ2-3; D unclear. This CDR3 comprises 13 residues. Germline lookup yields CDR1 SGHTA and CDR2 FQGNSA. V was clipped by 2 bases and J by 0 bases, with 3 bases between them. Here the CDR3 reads CASSLLSTDTQYF. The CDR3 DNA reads TGTGCCAGCAGCTTACTCAGCACAGATACGCAGTATTTT. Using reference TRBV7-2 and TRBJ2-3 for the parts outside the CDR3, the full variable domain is GAGVSQSPSNKVTEKGKDVELRCDPISGHTALYWYRQSLGQGLEFLIYFQGNSAPDKSGLPSDRFSAERTGGSVSTLTIQRTQQEDSAVYLCASSLLSTDTQYFGPGTRLTVL.

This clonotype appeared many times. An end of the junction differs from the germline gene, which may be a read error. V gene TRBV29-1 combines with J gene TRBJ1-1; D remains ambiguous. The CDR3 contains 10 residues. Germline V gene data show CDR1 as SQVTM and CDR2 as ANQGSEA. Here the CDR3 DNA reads TGCAGCGTTCTCGACACGGAAGCTTTCTTT. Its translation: CSVLDTEAFF. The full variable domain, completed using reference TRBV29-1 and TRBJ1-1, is SAVISQKPSRDICQRGTSLTIQCQVDSQVTMMFWYRQQPGQSLTLIATANQGSEATYESGFVIDKFPISRPNLTFSTLTVSNMSPEDSSIYLCSVLDTEAFFGQGTRLTVV.

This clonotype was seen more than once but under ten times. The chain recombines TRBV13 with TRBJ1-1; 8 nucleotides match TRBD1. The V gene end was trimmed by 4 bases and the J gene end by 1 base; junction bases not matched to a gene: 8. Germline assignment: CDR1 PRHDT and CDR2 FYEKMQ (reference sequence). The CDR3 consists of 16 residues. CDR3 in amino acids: CASSSRQGIRNTEAFF. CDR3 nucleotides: TGTGCCAGCAGCTCAAGACAGGGGATACGGAACACTGAAGCTTTCTTT.

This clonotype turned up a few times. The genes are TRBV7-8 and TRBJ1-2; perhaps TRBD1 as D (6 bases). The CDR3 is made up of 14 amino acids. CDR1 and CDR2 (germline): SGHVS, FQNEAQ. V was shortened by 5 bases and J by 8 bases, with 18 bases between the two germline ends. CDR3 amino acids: CASSDVTGGSGYTF. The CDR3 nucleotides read TGTGCCAGCAGCGACGTGACAGGAGGCAGCGGCTACACCTTC. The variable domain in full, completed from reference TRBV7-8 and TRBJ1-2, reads GAGVSQSPRYKVAKRGQDVALRCDPISGHVSLFWYQQALGQGPEFLTYFQNEAQLDKSGLPSDRFFAERPEGSVSTLKIQRTQQEDSAVYLCASSDVTGGSGYTFGSGTRLTVV.

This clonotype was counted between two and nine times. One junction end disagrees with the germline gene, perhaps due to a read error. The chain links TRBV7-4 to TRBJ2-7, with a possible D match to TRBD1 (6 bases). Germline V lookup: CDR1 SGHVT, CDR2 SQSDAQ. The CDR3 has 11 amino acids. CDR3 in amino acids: CASSAEGHPGF. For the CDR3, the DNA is TGTGCCAGCAGCGCCGAGGGACACCCGGGATTC.

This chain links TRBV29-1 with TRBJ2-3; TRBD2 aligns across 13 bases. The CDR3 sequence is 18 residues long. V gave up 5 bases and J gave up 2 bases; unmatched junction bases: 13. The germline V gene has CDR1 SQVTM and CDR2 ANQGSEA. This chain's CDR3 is CSVSGLAGDDAYTDTQYF. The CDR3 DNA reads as TGCAGCGTTTCTGGACTAGCGGGAGACGACGCCTACACAGATACGCAGTATTTT.

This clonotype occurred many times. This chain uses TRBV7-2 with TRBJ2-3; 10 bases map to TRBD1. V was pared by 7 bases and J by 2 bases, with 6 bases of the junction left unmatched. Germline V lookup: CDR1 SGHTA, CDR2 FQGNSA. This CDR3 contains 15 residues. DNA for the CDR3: TGTGCCAGCAACGAGGACAGGGGGTACACAGATACGCAGTATTTT. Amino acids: CASNEDRGYTDTQYF.

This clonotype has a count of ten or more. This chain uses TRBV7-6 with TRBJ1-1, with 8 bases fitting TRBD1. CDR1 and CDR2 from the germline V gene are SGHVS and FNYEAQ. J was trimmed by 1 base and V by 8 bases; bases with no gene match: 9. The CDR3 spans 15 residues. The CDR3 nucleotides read TGTGCCAGCGGACGCAGGGGGCTGGGGAACACTGAAGCTTTCTTT. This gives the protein CASGRRGLGNTEAFF.

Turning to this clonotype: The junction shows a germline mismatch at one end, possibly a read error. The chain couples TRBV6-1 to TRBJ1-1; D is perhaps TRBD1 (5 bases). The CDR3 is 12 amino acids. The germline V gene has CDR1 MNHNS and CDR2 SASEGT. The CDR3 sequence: CVSKGSFGEAFF. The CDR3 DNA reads TGTGTCAGCAAGGGGAGTTTTGGTGAAGCTTTCTTT.

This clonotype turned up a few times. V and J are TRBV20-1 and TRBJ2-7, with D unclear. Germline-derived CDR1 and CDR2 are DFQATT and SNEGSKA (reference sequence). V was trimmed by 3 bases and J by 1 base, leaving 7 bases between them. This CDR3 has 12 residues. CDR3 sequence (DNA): TGCAGTGCTAGCTCCGATTCCTACGAGCAGTACTTC. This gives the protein CSASSDSYEQYF.

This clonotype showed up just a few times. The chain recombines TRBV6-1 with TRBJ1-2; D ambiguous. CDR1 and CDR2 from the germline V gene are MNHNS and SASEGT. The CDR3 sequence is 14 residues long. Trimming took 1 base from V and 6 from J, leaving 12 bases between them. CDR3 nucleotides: TGTGCCAGCAGTGAAGTGCCGGGAGTCGATGGCTACACCTTC. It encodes CASSEVPGVDGYTF.

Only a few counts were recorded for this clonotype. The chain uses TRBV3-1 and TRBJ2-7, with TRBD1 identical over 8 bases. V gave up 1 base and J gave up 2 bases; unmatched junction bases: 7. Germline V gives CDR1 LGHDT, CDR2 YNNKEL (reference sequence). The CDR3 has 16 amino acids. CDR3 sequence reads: CASSQATGGLPYEQYF. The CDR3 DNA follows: TGTGCCAGCAGCCAAGCTACAGGGGGATTGCCCTACGAGCAGTACTTC.

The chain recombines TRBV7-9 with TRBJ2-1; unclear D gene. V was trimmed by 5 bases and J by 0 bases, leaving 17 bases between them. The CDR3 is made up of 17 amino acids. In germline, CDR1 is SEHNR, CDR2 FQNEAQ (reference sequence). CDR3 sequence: CASSHAGPIVSYNEQFF. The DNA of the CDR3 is TGTGCCAGCAGCCACGCCGGACCTATCGTCTCCTACAATGAGCAGTTCTTC. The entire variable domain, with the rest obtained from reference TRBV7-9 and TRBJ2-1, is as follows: DTGVSQNPRHKITKRGQNVTFRCDPISEHNRLYWYRQTLGQGPEFLTYFQNEAQLEKSRLLSDRFSAERPKGSFSTLEIQRTEQGDSAMYLCASSHAGPIVSYNEQFFGPGTRLTVL.

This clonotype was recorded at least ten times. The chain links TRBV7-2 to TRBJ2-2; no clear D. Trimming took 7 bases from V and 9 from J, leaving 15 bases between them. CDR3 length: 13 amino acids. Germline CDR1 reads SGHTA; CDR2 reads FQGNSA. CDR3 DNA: TGTGCCAGCACCAAAGCCGGGTGGCGGGAGCTGTTTTTT. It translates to CASTKAGWRELFF.

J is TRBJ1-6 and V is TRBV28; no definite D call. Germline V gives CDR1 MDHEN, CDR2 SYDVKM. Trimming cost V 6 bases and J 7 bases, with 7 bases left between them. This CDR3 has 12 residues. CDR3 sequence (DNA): TGTGCCAGCAGCTTGATAAATTCACCCCTCCACTTT. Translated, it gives CASSLINSPLHF.

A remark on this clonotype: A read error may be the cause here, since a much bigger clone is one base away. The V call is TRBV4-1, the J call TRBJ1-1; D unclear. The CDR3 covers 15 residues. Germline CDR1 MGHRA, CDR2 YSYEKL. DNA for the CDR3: TGCGCCACCAGCCAAGATCTTGGGAGGGACACTGAAGCTTTCTTT. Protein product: CATSQDLGRDTEAFF.

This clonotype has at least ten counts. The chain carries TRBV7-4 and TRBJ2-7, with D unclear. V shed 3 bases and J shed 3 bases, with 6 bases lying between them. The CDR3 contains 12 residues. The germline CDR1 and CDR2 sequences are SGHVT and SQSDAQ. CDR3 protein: CASSFLHYEQYF. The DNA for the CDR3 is TGTGCCAGCAGCTTTCTCCACTACGAGCAGTACTTC.

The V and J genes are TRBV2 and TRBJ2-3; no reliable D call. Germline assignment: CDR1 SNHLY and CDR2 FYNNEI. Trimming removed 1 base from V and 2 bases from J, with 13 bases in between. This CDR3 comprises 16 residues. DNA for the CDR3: TGTGCCAGCAGTGAAGGGTGGGTTGGATCCACAGATACGCAGTATTTT. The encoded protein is CASSEGWVGSTDTQYF.